This T cell receptor beta chain was profiled in a study of CD8+ T cells in alopecia areata. Study at large: Those treated were given oral tofacitinib at 5 to 10 mg twice daily.

General study points: The study found higher clonality in lesional than normal scalp, especially in alopecia totalis/universalis.

From alopecia areata patients, lesional scalp punch biopsies and peripheral blood were collected. Germline V gene sequence: CDR1 LGHNA, CDR2 YSLEER. V trimming: 1 base; J trimming: 4 bases; junction bases outside the gene matches: 9. The CDR3 length is 17 residues. After isolation, RNA underwent reverse transcription to generate cDNA as the sequencing template. This table comes from immunoSEQ multiplex PCR, and its TCRdb copy is limited to in-frame clones, with some not included. This sample has roughly 140,000 clones, with more than 45% found just once. With regard to this clone: Antigen: not known.

Material: CD8+ T cells sorted from blood, obtained at week 0. The receptor was derived from a human donor with alopecia areata. The rearrangement uses TRBV4-3 and TRBJ2-3, with TRBD2 matching over 9 bases. CDR3 bases: TGCGCCAGCAGCCAAGCTTTGAGCGGGGGGAGTGCAGATACGCAGTATTTT. Its protein product is CASSQALSGGSADTQYF.